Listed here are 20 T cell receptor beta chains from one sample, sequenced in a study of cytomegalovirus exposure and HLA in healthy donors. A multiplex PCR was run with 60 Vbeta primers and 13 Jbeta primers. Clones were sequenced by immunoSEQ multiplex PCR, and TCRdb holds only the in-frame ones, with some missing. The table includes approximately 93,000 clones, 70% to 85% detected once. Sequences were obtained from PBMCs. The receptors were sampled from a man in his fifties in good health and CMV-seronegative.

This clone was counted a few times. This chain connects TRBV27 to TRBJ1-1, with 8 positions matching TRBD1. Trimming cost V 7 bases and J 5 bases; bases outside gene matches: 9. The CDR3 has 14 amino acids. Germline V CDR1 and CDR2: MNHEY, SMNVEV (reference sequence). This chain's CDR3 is CASISGQGWTEAFF. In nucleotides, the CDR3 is TGTGCCAGCATCTCCGGACAGGGCTGGACTGAAGCTTTCTTT.

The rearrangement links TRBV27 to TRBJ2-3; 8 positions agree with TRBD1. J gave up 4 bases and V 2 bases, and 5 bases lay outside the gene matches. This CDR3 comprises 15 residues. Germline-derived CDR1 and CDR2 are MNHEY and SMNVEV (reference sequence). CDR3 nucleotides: TGTGCCAGCAGTTTAGACCAGGGGGCGGCAGATACGCAGTATTTT. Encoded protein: CASSLDQGAADTQYF.

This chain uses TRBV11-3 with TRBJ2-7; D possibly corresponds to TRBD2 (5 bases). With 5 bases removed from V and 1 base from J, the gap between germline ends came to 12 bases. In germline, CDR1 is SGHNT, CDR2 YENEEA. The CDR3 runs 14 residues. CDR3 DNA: TGTGCCAGCAGCCCGCAGAGGGATTCCTACGAGCAGTACTTC. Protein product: CASSPQRDSYEQYF.

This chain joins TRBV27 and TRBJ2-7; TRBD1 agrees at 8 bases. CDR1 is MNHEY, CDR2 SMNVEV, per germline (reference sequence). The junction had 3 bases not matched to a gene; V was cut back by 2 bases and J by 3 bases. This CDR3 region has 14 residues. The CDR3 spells CASSLGDRGYEQYF. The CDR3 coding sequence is TGTGCCAGCAGTTTAGGCGACAGGGGCTACGAGCAGTACTTC.

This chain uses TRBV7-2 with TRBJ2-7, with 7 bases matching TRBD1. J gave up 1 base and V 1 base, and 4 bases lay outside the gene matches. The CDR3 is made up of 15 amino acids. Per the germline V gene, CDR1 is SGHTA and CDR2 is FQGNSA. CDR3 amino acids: CASSLDRGLSYEQYF. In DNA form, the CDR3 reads TGTGCCAGCAGCTTAGACAGGGGATTATCCTACGAGCAGTACTTC.

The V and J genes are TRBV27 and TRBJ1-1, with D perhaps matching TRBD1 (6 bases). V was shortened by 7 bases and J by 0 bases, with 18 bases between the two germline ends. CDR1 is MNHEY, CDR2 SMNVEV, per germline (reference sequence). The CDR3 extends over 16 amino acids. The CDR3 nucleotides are TGTGCCAGCACCGAGGTGGGGGGGCCGGTGAACACTGAAGCTTTCTTT. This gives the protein CASTEVGGPVNTEAFF.

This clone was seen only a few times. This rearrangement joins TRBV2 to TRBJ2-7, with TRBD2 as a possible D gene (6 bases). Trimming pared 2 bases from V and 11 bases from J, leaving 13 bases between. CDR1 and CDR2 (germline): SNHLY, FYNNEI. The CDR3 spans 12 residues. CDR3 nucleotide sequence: TGTGCCAGCAGTGAATCGGGAGAATGGAAGTACTTC. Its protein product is CASSESGEWKYF.

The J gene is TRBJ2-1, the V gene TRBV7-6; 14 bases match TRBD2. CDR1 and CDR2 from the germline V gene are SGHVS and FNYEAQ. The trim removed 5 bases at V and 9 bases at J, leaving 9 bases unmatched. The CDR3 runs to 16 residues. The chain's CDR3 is CASSNPGLAGVGEQFF. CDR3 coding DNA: TGTGCCAGCAGCAATCCGGGACTAGCGGGAGTTGGTGAGCAGTTCTTC.

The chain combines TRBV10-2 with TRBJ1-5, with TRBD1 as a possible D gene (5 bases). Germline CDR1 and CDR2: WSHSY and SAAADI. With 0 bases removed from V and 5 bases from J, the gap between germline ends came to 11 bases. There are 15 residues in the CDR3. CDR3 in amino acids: CASSESGGTHQPQHF. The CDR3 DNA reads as TGCGCCAGCAGTGAGTCGGGAGGGACCCATCAGCCCCAGCATTTT.

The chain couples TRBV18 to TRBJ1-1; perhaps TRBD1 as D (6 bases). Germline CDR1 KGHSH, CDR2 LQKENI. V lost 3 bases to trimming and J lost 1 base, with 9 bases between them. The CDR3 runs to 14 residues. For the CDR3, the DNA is TGTGCCAGCTCACCCGGACAGCCGAACACTGAAGCTTTCTTT. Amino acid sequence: CASSPGQPNTEAFF. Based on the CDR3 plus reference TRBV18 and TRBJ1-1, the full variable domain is NAGVMQNPRHLVRRRGQEARLRCSPMKGHSHVYWYRQLPEEGLKFMVYLQKENIIDESGMPKERFSAEFPKEGPSILRIQQVVRGDSAAYFCASSPGQPNTEAFFGQGTRLTVV.

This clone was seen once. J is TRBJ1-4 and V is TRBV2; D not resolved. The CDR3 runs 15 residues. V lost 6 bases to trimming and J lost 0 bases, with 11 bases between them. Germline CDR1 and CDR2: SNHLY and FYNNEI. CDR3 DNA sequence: TGTGCCAGCAGCCACGACATAACAACTAATGAAAAACTGTTTTTT. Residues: CASSHDITTNEKLFF. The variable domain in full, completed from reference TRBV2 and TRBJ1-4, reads EPEVTQTPSHQVTQMGQEVILRCVPISNHLYFYWYRQILGQKVEFLVSFYNNEISEKSEIFDDQFSVERPDGSNFTLKIRSTKLEDSAMYFCASSHDITTNEKLFFGSGTQLSVL.

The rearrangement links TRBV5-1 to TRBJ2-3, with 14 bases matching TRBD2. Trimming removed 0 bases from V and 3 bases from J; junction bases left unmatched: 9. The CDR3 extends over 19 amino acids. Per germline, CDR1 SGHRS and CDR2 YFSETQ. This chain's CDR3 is CASSLAPTSGREATDTQYF. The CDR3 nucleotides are TGCGCCAGCAGCTTGGCTCCGACTAGCGGGAGGGAGGCGACAGATACGCAGTATTTT.

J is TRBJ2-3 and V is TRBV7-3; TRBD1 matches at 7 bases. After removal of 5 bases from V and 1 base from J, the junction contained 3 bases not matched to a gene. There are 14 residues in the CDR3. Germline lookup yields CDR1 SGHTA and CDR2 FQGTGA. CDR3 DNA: TGTGCCAGCAGCCCCGGACAGGGCACAGATACGCAGTATTTT. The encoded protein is CASSPGQGTDTQYF.

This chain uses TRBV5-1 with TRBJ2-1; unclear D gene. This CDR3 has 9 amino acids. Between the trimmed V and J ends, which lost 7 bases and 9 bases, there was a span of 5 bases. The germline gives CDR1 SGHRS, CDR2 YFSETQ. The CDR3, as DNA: TGCGCCAGCGCGCCTGAGCAGTTCTTC. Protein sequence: CASAPEQFF.

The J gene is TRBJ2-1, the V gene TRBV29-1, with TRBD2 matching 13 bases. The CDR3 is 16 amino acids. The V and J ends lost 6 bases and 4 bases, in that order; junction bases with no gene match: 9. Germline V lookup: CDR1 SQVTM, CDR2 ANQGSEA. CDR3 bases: TGCAGCGTCGCCGGCGGGACTAGCGGGAAATACAATGAGCAGTTCTTC. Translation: CSVAGGTSGKYNEQFF.

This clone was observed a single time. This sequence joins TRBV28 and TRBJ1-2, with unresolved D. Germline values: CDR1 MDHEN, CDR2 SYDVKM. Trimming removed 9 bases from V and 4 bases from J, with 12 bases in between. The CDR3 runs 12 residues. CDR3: CASRAWSYGYTF. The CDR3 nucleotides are TGTGCCAGTCGCGCATGGTCCTATGGCTACACCTTC.

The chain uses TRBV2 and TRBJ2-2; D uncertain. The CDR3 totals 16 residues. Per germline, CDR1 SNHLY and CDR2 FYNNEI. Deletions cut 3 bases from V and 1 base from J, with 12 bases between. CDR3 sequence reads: CASSDQAPKNTGELFF. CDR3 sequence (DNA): TGTGCCAGCAGTGACCAAGCACCCAAGAACACCGGGGAGCTGTTTTTT.

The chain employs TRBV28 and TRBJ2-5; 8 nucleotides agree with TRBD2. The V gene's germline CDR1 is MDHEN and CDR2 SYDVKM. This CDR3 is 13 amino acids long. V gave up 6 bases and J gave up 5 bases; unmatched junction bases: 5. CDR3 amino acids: CASSPGLGETQYF. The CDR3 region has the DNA TGTGCCAGCAGCCCGGGACTAGGGGAGACCCAGTACTTC.

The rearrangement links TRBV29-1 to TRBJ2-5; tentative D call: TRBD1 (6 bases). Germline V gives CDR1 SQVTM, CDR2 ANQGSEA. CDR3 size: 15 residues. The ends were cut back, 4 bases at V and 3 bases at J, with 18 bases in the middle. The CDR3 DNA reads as TGCAGCGTTGTACCAGGGGCCTTTTGGGAAGAGACCCAGTACTTC. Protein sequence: CSVVPGAFWEETQYF. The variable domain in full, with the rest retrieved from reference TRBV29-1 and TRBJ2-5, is SAVISQKPSRDICQRGTSLTIQCQVDSQVTMMFWYRQQPGQSLTLIATANQGSEATYESGFVIDKFPISRPNLTFSTLTVSNMSPEDSSIYLCSVVPGAFWEETQYFGPGTRLLVL.

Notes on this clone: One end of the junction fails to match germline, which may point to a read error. The CDR3 sequence is CAGSKGLAGGPSGELFF. The DNA of the CDR3 is TGTGCCGGCAGCAAAGGACTAGCGGGAGGGCCTTCCGGGGAGCTGTTTTTT. V usage is TRBV6-4 and J usage is TRBJ2-2; 15 bases are shared with TRBD2. From germline, CDR1 is MRHNA and CDR2 SNTAGT. This CDR3 is 17 amino acids long.